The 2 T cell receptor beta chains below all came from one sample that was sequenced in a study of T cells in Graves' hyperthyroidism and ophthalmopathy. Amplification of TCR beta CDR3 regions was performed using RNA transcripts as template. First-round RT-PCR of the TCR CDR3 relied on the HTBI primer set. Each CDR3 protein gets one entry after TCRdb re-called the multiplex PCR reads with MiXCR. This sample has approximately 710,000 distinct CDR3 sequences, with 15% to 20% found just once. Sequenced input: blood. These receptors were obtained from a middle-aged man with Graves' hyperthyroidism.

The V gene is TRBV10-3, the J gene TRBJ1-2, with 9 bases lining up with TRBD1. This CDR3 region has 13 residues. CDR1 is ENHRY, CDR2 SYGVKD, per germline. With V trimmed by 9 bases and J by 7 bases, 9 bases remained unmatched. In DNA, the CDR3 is TGTGCCATGGGATCCGGGACAGGGAGTGGCTACACCTTC. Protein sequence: CAMGSGTGSGYTF.

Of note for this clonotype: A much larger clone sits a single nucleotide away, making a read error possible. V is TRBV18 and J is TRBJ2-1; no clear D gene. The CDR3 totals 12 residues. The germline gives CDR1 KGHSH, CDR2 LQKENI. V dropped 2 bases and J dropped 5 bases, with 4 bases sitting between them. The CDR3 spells CASSPYDNEQFF. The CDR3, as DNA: TGTGCCAGCTCACCATACGACAATGAGCAGTTCTTC. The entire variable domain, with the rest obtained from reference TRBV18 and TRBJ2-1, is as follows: NAGVMQNPRHLVRRRGQEARLRCSPMKGHSHVYWYRQLPEEGLKFMVYLQKENIIDESGMPKERFSAEFPKEGPSILRIQQVVRGDSAAYFCASSPYDNEQFFGPGTRLTVL.